This TCR beta chain was captured by sequencing in a study of control samples from healthy donors and cancer patients. The germline V gene has CDR1 LNHDA and CDR2 SQIVND (reference sequence). V lost 9 bases, J lost 0 bases, and 12 bases lay in between. This CDR3 spans 13 amino acids. Assay: immunoSEQ multiplex PCR; the TCRdb copy retains only in-frame clones and omits some. Among about 45,000 clones listed, 70% were seen once. The V and J genes are TRBV19 and TRBJ2-7; perhaps TRBD1 as D (6 bases). The sequencing input was formalin-fixed, paraffin-embedded tissue. The clonotype comes from a male donor with melanoma. This CDR3 is CASSYRDSYEQYF. DNA of the CDR3: TGTGCCAGCAGTTACAGGGACTCCTACGAGCAGTACTTC. Full variable domain (missing parts from reference TRBV19 and TRBJ2-7): DGGITQSPKYLFRKEGQNVTLSCEQNLNHDAMYWYRQDPGQGLRLIYYSQIVNDFQKGDIAEGYSVSREKKESFPLTVTSAQKNPTAFYLCASSYRDSYEQYFGPGTRLTVT.